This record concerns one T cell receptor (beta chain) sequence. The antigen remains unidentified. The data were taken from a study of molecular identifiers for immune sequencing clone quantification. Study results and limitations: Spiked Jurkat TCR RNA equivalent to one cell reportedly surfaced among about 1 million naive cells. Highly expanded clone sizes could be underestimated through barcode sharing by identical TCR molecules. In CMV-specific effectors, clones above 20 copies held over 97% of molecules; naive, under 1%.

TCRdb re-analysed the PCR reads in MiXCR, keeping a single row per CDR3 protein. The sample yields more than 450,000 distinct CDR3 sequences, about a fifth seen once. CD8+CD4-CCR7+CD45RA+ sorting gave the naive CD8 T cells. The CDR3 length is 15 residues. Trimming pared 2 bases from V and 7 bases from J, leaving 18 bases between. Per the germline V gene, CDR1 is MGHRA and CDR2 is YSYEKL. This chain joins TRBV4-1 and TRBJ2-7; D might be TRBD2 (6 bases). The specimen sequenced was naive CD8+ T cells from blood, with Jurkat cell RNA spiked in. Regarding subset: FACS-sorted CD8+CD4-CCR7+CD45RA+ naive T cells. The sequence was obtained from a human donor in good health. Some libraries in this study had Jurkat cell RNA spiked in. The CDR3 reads CASSQLGGDGGEQYF. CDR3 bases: TGCGCCAGCAGCCAACTGGGTGGTGACGGAGGGGAGCAGTACTTC.